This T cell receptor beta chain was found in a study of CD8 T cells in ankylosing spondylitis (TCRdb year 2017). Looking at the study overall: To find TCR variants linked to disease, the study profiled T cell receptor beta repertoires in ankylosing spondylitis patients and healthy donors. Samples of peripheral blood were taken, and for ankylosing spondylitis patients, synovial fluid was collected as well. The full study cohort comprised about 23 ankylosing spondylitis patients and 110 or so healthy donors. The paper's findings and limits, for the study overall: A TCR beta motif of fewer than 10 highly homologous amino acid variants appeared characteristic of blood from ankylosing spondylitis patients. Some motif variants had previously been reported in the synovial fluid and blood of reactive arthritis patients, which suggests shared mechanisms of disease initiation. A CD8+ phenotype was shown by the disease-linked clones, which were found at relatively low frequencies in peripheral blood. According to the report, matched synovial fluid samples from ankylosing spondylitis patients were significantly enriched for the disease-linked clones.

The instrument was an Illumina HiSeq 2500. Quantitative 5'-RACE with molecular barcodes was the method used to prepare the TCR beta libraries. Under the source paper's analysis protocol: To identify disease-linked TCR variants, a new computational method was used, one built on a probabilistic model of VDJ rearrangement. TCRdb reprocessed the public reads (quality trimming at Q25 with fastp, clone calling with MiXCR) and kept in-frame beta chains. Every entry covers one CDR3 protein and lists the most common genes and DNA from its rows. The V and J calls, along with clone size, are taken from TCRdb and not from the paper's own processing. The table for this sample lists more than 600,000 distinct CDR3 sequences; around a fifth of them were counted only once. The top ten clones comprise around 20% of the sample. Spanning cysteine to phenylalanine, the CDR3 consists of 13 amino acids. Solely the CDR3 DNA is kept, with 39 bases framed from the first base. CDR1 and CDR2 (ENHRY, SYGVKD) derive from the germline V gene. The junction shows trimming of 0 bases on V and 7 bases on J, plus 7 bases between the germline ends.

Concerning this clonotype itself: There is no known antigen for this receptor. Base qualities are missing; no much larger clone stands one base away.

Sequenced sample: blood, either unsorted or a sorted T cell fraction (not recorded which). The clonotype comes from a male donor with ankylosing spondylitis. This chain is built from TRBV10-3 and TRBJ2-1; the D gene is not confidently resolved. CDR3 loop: CAISESNGNEQFF. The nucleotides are TGTGCCATCAGTGAGTCGAATGGGAATGAGCAGTTCTTC.